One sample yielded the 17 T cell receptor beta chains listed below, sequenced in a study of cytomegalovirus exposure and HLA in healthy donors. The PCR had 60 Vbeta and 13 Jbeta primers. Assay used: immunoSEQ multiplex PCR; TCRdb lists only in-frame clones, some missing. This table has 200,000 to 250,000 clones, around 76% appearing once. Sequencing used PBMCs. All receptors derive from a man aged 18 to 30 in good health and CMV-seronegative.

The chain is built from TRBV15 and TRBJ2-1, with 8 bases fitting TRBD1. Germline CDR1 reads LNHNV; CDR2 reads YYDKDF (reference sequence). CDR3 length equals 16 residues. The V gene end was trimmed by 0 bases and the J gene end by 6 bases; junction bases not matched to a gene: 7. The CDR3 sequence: CATSRDPGGARNEQFF. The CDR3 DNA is TGTGCCACCAGCAGAGATCCAGGGGGCGCGCGCAATGAGCAGTTCTTC.

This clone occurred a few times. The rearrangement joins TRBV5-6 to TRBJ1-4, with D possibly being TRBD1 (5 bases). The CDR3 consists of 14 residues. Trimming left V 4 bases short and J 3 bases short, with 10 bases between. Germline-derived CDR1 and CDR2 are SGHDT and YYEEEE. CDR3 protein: CASSAQAPNEKLFF. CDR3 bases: TGTGCCAGCAGCGCACAGGCGCCTAATGAAAAACTGTTTTTT.

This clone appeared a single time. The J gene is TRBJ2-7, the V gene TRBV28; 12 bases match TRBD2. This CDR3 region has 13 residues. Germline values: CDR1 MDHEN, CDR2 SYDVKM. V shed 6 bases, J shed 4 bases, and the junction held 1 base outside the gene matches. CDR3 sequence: CASRLAGGYEQYF. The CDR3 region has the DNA TGTGCCAGCAGACTAGCGGGAGGATACGAGCAGTACTTC.

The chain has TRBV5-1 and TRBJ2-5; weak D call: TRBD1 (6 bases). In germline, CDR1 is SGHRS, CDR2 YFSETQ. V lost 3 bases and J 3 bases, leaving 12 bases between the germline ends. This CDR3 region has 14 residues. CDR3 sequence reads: CASSSGAWEETQYF. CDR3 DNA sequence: TGCGCCAGCAGCTCAGGGGCTTGGGAAGAGACCCAGTACTTC.

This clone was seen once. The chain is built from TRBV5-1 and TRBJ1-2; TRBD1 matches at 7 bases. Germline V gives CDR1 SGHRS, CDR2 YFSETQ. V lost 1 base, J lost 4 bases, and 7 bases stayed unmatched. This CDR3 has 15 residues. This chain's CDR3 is CASSLMTGTAYGYTF. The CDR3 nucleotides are TGCGCCAGCAGCTTGATGACAGGGACCGCCTATGGCTACACCTTC.

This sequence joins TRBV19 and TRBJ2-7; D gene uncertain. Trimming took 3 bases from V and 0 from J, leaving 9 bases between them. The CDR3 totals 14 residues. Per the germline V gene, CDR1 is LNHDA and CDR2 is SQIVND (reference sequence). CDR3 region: CASSIAASSYEQYF. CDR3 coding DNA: TGTGCCAGTAGTATCGCCGCGAGCTCCTACGAGCAGTACTTC. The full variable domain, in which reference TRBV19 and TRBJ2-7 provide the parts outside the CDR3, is DGGITQSPKYLFRKEGQNVTLSCEQNLNHDAMYWYRQDPGQGLRLIYYSQIVNDFQKGDIAEGYSVSREKKESFPLTVTSAQKNPTAFYLCASSIAASSYEQYFGPGTRLTVT.

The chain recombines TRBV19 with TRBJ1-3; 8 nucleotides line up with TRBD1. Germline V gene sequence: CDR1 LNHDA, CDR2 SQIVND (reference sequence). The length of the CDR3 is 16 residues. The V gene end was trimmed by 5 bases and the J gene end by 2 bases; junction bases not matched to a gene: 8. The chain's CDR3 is CASSGTGGLTGNTIYF. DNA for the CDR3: TGTGCCAGTAGTGGTACAGGGGGTCTCACTGGAAACACCATATATTTT.

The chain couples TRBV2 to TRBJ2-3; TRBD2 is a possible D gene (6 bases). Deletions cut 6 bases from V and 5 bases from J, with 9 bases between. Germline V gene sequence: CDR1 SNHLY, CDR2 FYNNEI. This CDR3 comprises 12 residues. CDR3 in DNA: TGTGCCAGCAGGGGACTGGAAGATACGCAGTATTTT. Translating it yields CASRGLEDTQYF.

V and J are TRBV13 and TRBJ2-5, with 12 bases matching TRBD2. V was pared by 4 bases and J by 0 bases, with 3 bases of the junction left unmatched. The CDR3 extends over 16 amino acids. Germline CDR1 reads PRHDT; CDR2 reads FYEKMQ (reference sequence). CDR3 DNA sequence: TGTGCCAGCAGCTCGAGACTAGCGGGGGACCAAGAGACCCAGTACTTC. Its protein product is CASSSRLAGDQETQYF.

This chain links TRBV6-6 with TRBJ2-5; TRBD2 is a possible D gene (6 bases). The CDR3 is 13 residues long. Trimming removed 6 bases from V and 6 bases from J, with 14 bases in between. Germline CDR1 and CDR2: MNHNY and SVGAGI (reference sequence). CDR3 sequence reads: CASSGGSEKTQYF. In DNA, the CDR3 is TGTGCCAGCAGCGGGGGAAGCGAGAAGACCCAGTACTTC.

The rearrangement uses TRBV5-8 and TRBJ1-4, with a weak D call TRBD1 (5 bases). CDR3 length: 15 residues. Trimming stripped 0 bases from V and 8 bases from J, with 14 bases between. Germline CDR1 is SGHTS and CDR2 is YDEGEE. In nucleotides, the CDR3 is TGTGCCAGCAGCTTGGCCAGGGAATCAGAAGAAAAACTGTTTTTT. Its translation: CASSLARESEEKLFF.

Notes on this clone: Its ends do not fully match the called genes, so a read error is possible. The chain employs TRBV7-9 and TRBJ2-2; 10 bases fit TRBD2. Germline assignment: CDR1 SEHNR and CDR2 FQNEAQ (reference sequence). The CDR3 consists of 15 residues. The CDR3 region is CASSLAGANTGELFF. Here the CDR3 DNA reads TGTGCCAGCAGCCTAGCGGGAGCGAACACCGGGGAGCTGTTTTTT.

The CDR3 loop reads CAISSSRDSGGTYEQYF. In DNA form, the CDR3 reads TGTGCCATCAGCTCGTCACGGGATAGCGGGGGAACCTACGAGCAGTACTTC. The V call is TRBV10-3, the J call TRBJ2-7, with 9 bases that match TRBD2. The CDR3 totals 17 residues. The V gene's germline CDR1 is ENHRY and CDR2 SYGVKD. J gave up 2 bases and V 6 bases, and 14 bases lay outside the gene matches.

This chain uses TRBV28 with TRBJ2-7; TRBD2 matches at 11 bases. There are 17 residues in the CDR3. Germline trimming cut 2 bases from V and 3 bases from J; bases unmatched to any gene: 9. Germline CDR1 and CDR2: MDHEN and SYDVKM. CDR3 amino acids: CASSLNREGTSGYEQYF. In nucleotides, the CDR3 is TGTGCCAGCAGTTTAAATCGGGAAGGGACTAGCGGCTACGAGCAGTACTTC. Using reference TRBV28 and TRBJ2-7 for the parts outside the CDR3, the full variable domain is DVKVTQSSRYLVKRTGEKVFLECVQDMDHENMFWYRQDPGLGLRLIYFSYDVKMKEKGDIPEGYSVSREKKERFSLILESASTNQTSMYLCASSLNREGTSGYEQYFGPGTRLTVT.

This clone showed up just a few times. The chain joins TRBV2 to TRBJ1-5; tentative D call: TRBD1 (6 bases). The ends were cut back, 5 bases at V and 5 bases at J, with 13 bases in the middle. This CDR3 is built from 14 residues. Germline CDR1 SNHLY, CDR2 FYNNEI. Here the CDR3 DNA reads TGTGCCAGCAGTCAACAGGGTTTATATCAGCCCCAGCATTTT. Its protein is CASSQQGLYQPQHF.

The CDR3 protein is CASSDGQGTYGYTF. The CDR3 nucleotides are TGTGCCAGCAGCGACGGACAGGGAACCTATGGCTACACCTTC. V gene TRBV7-2 combines with J gene TRBJ1-2, with 8 bases lining up with TRBD1. Germline V CDR1 and CDR2: SGHTA, FQGNSA. This CDR3 comprises 14 residues. V dropped 5 bases and J dropped 4; count of bases not matched to a gene: 6.

CDR3 in DNA: TGCGCCAGCAGCTTCTCGGGAATCGCCTACAATGAGCAGTTCTTC. Amino acid sequence: CASSFSGIAYNEQFF. The V gene is TRBV5-1, the J gene TRBJ2-1; a possible D gene is TRBD2 (5 bases). Between the trimmed V and J ends, which lost 2 bases and 2 bases, there was a span of 11 bases. There are 15 residues in the CDR3. Germline V lookup: CDR1 SGHRS, CDR2 YFSETQ.